One sample yielded the 12 T cell receptor beta chains listed below, sequenced in a study of blood T cell repertoires in COVID-19. Data came from immunoSEQ multiplex PCR; TCRdb stores just in-frame clones and leaves some out. Here the sample spans around 80,000 clones, about 80% being singletons. What was sequenced was peripheral blood. The receptors stem from a man older than 75 with acute or convalescent COVID-19.

This chain connects TRBV19 to TRBJ2-7; 8 bases line up with TRBD1. Trimming cost V 10 bases and J 0 bases; bases outside gene matches: 11. The germline V gene encodes CDR1 LNHDA and CDR2 SQIVND (reference sequence). CDR3 length equals 15 residues. The CDR3 bases are TGTGCCAACTCGCTCCCACAGGGGGACTCCTACGAGCAGTACTTC. Translation gives CANSLPQGDSYEQYF. The variable domain in full, with the rest retrieved from reference TRBV19 and TRBJ2-7, is DGGITQSPKYLFRKEGQNVTLSCEQNLNHDAMYWYRQDPGQGLRLIYYSQIVNDFQKGDIAEGYSVSREKKESFPLTVTSAQKNPTAFYLCANSLPQGDSYEQYFGPGTRLTVT.

The chain is built from TRBV7-3 and TRBJ1-1, with a tentative D call TRBD1 (5 bases). Trimming cost V 5 bases and J 2 bases, with 12 bases left between them. The CDR3 sequence is 14 residues long. CDR1 and CDR2 (germline): SGHTA, FQGTGA. The CDR3 DNA reads as TGTGCCAGCAGCCCAGGGAACGGAAACACTGAAGCTTTCTTT. Amino acid sequence: CASSPGNGNTEAFF.

Concerning this clone itself: The junction and the germline gene differ at one end; a read error may be behind it. The rearrangement uses TRBV3-1 (or the pseudogene TRBV3-2) and TRBJ1-1, with a tentative D call TRBD1 (6 bases). Germline CDR1 reads LGHDT; CDR2 reads YNNKEL (reference sequence). The CDR3 is 14 amino acids. The CDR3 spells CASSQGAGGGGLLF. As DNA, the CDR3 is TGTGCCAGCAGCCAAGGTGCCGGAGGGGGGGGATTGCTCTTT.

The CDR3 bases are TGTGCCAGCTCACCCGACAGGGGGCAGTCTGAAGCTTTCTTT. Amino acid sequence: CASSPDRGQSEAFF. The chain joins TRBV18 to TRBJ1-1; 10 bases map to TRBD1. The CDR3 contains 14 residues. Per germline, CDR1 KGHSH and CDR2 LQKENI. With 3 bases clipped from V and 6 bases from J, the junction kept 4 bases outside the gene matches.

The V call is TRBV6-5, the J call TRBJ2-5; 7 bases are shared with TRBD2. Losses at the gene ends were 6 bases for V and 1 base for J; bases not matched to a gene: 5. The germline V gene encodes CDR1 MNHEY and CDR2 SVGAGI. There are 14 residues in the CDR3. This CDR3 reads CASRRGGTQETQYF. In DNA form, the CDR3 reads TGTGCCAGCAGACGCGGGGGTACCCAAGAGACCCAGTACTTC.

V is TRBV7-8 and J is TRBJ1-2; possible D gene TRBD1, 6 bases. CDR3 length: 16 residues. Trimming removed 1 base at V and 4 bases at J, with 16 bases between. CDR1 is SGHVS, CDR2 FQNEAQ, per germline. The CDR3 protein is CASSLGDTSSFYGYTF. DNA for the CDR3: TGTGCCAGCAGCTTAGGGGACACCAGTTCGTTCTATGGCTACACCTTC.

This clone was recorded only once. The V and J genes are TRBV12-5 and TRBJ2-3, with 9 bases that match TRBD1. The junction had 6 bases not matched to a gene; V was cut back by 5 bases and J by 3 bases. From germline, CDR1 is LGHNT and CDR2 FRNRAP. The CDR3 is 15 amino acids. The CDR3 is CASGAGQGQTDTQYF. CDR3 nucleotides: TGTGCTAGTGGTGCCGGACAGGGGCAAACAGATACGCAGTATTTT.

CDR3 in DNA: TGTGCCAGCAGTTACTTTGAGGGAGGCTACACCTTC. Translation: CASSYFEGGYTF. V usage is TRBV6-5 and J usage is TRBJ1-2; no definite D call. Between the trimmed V and J ends, which lost 1 base and 8 bases, there was a span of 8 bases. CDR3 length: 12 amino acids. Germline V gene sequence: CDR1 MNHEY, CDR2 SVGAGI.

The chain joins TRBV2 to TRBJ2-2; tentative D call: TRBD2 (8 bases). V lost 7 bases and J 4 bases, leaving 16 bases between the germline ends. CDR1 is SNHLY and CDR2 is FYNNEI in the germline V gene. The CDR3 length is 15 residues. CDR3: CASKGASGSTGELFF. The CDR3 nucleotides are TGTGCCAGCAAGGGGGCTAGCGGGTCCACCGGGGAGCTGTTTTTT.

The gene calls are TRBV5-1 and TRBJ1-4; TRBD1 matches at 9 bases. V lost 4 bases, J lost 5 bases, and 6 bases stayed unmatched. Per the germline V gene, CDR1 is SGHRS and CDR2 is YFSETQ. This CDR3 region has 15 residues. Here the CDR3 reads CASSKPGQGNEKLFF. The CDR3 DNA reads TGCGCCAGCAGCAAACCGGGACAGGGAAATGAAAAACTGTTTTTT. Based on the CDR3 plus reference TRBV5-1 and TRBJ1-4, the full variable domain is KAGVTQTPRYLIKTRGQQVTLSCSPISGHRSVSWYQQTPGQGLQFLFEYFSETQRNKGNFPGRFSGRQFSNSRSEMNVSTLELGDSALYLCASSKPGQGNEKLFFGSGTQLSVL.

The genes are TRBV30 and TRBJ1-5; no definite D call. The CDR3 totals 14 residues. V dropped 3 bases and J dropped 3 bases, with 12 bases sitting between them. Germline CDR1 GTSNPN, CDR2 SVGIG (reference sequence). CDR3 loop: CAWSGLVNNQPQHF. The CDR3, as DNA: TGTGCCTGGAGCGGACTCGTCAACAATCAGCCCCAGCATTTT.

The gene calls are TRBV11-2 and TRBJ1-1; D is possibly TRBD1 (6 bases). V was trimmed by 5 bases and J by 3 bases, leaving 19 bases between them. CDR3 length: 16 residues. Germline CDR1 and CDR2: SGHAT and FQNNGV. The DNA of the CDR3 is TGTGCCAGCAGCCCAATTAAGGGACAAGCAGACACTGAAGCTTTCTTT. Translation gives CASSPIKGQADTEAFF.